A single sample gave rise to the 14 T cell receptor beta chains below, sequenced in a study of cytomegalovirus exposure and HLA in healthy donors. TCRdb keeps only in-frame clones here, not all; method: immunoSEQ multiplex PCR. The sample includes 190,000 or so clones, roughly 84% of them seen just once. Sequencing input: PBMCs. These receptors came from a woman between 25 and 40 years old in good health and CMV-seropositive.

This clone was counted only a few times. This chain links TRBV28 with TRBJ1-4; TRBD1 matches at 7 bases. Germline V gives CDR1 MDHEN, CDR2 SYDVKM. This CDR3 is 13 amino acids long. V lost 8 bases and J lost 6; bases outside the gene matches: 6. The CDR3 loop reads CASLDRADEKLFF. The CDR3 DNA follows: TGTGCCAGCCTCGACAGGGCGGATGAAAAACTGTTTTTT.

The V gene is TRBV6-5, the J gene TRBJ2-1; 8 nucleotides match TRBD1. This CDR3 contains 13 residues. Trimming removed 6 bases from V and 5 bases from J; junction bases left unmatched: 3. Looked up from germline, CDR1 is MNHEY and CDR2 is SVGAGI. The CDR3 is CASRTGDDNEQFF. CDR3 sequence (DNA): TGTGCCAGCAGGACAGGGGATGACAATGAGCAGTTCTTC.

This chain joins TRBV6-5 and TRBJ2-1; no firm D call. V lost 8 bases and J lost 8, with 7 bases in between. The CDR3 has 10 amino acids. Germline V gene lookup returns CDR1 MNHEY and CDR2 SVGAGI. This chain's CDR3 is CASSIDEQFF. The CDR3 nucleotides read TGTGCCAGCTCTATCGATGAGCAGTTCTTC.

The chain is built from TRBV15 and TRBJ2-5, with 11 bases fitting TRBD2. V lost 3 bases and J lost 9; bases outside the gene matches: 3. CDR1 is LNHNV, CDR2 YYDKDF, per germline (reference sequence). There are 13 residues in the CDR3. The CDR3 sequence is CATSRDSGRAQYF. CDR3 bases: TGTGCCACCAGCAGGGATAGCGGGAGGGCCCAGTACTTC.

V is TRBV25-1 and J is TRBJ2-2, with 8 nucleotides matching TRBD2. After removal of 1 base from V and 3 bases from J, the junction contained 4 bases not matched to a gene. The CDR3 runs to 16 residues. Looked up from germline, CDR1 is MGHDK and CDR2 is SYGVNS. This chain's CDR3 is CASSEFVAGYTGELFF. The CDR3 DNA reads TGTGCCAGCAGTGAATTTGTAGCGGGGTACACCGGGGAGCTGTTTTTT.

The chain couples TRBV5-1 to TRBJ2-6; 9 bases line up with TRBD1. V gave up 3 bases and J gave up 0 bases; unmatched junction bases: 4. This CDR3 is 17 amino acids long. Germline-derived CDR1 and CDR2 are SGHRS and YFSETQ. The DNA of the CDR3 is TGCGCCAGCAGCTGGACAGGGGTGACCTCTGGGGCCAACGTCCTGACTTTC. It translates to CASSWTGVTSGANVLTF.

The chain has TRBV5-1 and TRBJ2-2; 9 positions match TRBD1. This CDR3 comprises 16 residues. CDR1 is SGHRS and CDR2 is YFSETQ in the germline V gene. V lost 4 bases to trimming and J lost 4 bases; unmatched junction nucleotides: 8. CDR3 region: CASSVAGTGTTGELFF. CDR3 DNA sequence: TGCGCCAGCAGCGTAGCCGGGACAGGGACCACCGGGGAGCTGTTTTTT.

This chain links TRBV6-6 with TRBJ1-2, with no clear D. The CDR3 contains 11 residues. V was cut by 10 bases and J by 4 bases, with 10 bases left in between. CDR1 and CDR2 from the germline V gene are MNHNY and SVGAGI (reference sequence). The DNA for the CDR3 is TGTGCCACACAGACGGTCTATGGCTACACCTTC. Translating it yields CATQTVYGYTF.

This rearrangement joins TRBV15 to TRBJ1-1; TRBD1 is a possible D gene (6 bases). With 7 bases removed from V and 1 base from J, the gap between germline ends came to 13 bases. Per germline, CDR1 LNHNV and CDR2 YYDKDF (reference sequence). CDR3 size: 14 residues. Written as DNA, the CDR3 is TGTGCCACCACCCTGGGGGGGCGGAACACTGAAGCTTTCTTT. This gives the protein CATTLGGRNTEAFF. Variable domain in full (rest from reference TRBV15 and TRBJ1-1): DAMVIQNPRYQVTQFGKPVTLSCSQTLNHNVMYWYQQKSSQAPKLLFHYYDKDFNNEADTPDNFQSRRPNTSFCFLDIRSPGLGDTAMYLCATTLGGRNTEAFFGQGTRLTVV.

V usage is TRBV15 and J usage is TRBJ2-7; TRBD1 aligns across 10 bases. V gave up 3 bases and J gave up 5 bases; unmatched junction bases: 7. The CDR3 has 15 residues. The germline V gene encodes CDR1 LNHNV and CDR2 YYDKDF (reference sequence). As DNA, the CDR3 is TGTGCCACCAGCAGGACCCGACAGGGGGCCAACGAGCAGTACTTC. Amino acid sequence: CATSRTRQGANEQYF.

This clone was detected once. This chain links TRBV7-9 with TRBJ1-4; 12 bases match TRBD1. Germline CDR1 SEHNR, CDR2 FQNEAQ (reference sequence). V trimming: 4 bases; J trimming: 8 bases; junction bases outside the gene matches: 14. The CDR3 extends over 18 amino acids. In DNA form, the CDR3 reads TGTGCCAGCAGCTCTTCGTCCCGGGACAGGGGGCGGCTCGAAAAACTGTTTTTT. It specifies CASSSSSRDRGRLEKLFF.

CDR3 sequence: CASSPGGGADTQYF. In DNA, the CDR3 is TGTGCCAGCAGTCCCGGGGGGGGCGCAGATACGCAGTATTTT. The gene calls are TRBV28 and TRBJ2-3, with 8 positions matching TRBD2. The CDR3 totals 14 residues. The junction had 5 bases not matched to a gene; V was cut back by 5 bases and J by 4 bases. Germline loops: CDR1 MDHEN, CDR2 SYDVKM.

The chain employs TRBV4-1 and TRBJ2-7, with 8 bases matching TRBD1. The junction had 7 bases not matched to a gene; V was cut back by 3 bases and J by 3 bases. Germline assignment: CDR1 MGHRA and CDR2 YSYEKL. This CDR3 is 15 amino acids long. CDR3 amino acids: CASSQLGTGRYEQYF. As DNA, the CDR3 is TGCGCCAGCAGCCAGCTAGGGACAGGTCGCTACGAGCAGTACTTC.

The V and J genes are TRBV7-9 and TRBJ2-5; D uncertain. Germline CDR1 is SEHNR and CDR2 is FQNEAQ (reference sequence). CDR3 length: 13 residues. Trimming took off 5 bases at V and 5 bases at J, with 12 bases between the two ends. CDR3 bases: TGTGCCAGCAGCGTCAACAGTGCGGAGACCCAGTACTTC. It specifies CASSVNSAETQYF.